This T cell receptor (beta chain) was sequenced during a study of regulatory T cells in long-lasting Graves disease. Germline V gives CDR1 SGHTA, CDR2 FQGTGA. Between the trimmed V and J ends, which lost 4 bases and 10 bases, there was a span of 13 bases. The CDR3 is 12 amino acids. Notes on this clonotype: Its antigen remains unknown.

Points from the study as a whole: Persistent disease preferred TRBV28, TRBJ1-2 and TRBJ2-5; new disease, TRBV20-1 and TRBJ2-1.

Building of the TCR beta libraries involved iRepertoire HTBI primers and Arm-PCR of CDR3 regions. Methods used by the authors: Sample data revealed 60 to 80 TRBV and over eleven TRBJ segments. Using its own MiXCR run on the multiplex PCR reads, TCRdb lists one record per CDR3 protein. The V and J calls and clone size are TCRdb's, not the authors'. This sample yields roughly 700,000 distinct CDR3 sequences, of which around 30% are seen a single time; about 40% belongs to the top ten. Time point defined: persistent/refractory GD, antithyroid drugs over 5 years with positive TRAb. PBMC RNA served as the TCR library source. EDTA tubes were used for drawing nine milliliters of peripheral blood.

This specimen consisted of peripheral blood mononuclear cells (PBMCs), obtained when the disease was refractory, from a patient treated with antithyroid drugs. The chain uses TRBV7-3 and TRBJ1-1; D remains ambiguous. The TCR originated in a female donor with Graves disease. CDR3 DNA sequence: TGTGCCAGCAGCTCATCCGGCCAGCCAGCTTTCTTT. It yields the protein CASSSSGQPAFF.